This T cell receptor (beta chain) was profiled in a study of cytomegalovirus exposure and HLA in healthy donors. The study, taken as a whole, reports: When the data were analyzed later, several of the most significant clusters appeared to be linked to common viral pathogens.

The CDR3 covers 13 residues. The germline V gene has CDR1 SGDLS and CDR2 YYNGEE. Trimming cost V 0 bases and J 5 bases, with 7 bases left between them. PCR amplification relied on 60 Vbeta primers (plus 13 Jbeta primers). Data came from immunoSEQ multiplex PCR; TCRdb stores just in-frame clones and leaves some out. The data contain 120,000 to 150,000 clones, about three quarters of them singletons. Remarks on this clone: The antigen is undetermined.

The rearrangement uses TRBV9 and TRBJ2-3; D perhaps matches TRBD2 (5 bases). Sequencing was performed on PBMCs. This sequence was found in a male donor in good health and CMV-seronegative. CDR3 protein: CASSVAREDTQYF. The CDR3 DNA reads TGTGCCAGCAGCGTAGCGAGGGAAGATACGCAGTATTTT. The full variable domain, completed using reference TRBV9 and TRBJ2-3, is DSGVTQTPKHLITATGQRVTLRCSPRSGDLSVYWYQQSLDQGLQFLIQYYNGEERAKGNILERFSAQQFPDLHSELNLSSLELGDSALYFCASSVAREDTQYFGPGTRLTVL.